This passage covers 3 T cell receptor beta chains from one sample sequenced in a study of shared clonotypes between healthy human individuals. Positively selected for CCR7, the CD45RO-negative cells used as naive CD8 cells excluded terminally differentiated effector memory CD45RA+ cells. Assay: immunoSEQ multiplex PCR; the TCRdb copy retains only in-frame clones and omits some. The sample yields under 2,000,000 clones, about 94% seen once. Input material: naive CD8+ T cells sorted from blood. The source is a man aged 18 to 30 in good health.

The chain uses TRBV27 and TRBJ1-2; D possibly corresponds to TRBD1 (6 bases). V shed 5 bases and J shed 4 bases, with 20 bases lying between them. CDR1 is MNHEY and CDR2 is SMNVEV in the germline V gene (reference sequence). This CDR3 comprises 16 residues. The CDR3 loop reads CASSPLGIQGGYGYTF. CDR3 coding DNA: TGTGCCAGCAGTCCGTTGGGGATACAGGGTGGCTATGGCTACACCTTC.

The rearrangement uses TRBV4-1 and TRBJ1-5; D call uncertain. Between the trimmed V and J ends, which lost 4 bases and 0 bases, there was a span of 10 bases. Looked up from germline, CDR1 is MGHRA and CDR2 is YSYEKL. This CDR3 has 15 amino acids. The CDR3 here is CASSPAYYSNQPQHF. The CDR3 coding sequence is TGCGCCAGCAGCCCAGCTTATTATAGCAATCAGCCCCAGCATTTT.

This rearrangement joins TRBV28 to TRBJ2-1; D remains ambiguous. The CDR3 covers 14 residues. Between the trimmed V and J ends, which lost 3 bases and 1 base, there was a span of 7 bases. Germline V gene sequence: CDR1 MDHEN, CDR2 SYDVKM. The DNA for the CDR3 is TGTGCCAGCAGTTTTCAGATTTCCTACAATGAGCAGTTCTTC. This translates into CASSFQISYNEQFF.